Below are 23 T cell receptor beta chains sequenced from a single sample in a study of CD8 T cells in ankylosing spondylitis. In TCRdb, the 5' RACE reads were re-called with MiXCR into one record per CDR3 protein. The sample lists a few hundred thousand distinct CDR3 sequences, about 18% occurring once. What was sequenced was blood, either unsorted or a sorted T cell fraction (not recorded which). The origin of the receptors is a male donor with ankylosing spondylitis or in good health (not recorded which).

This clonotype was observed a handful of times. The chain employs TRBV4-1 and TRBJ2-7; a weak D match, TRBD1 (5 bases). Trimming removed 5 bases at V and 0 bases at J, with 11 bases between. This CDR3 has 14 residues. The germline V gene encodes CDR1 MGHRA and CDR2 YSYEKL. Written as DNA, the CDR3 is TGCGCCAGCAGCGTAACGGACACCTCCTACGAGCAGTACTTC. Residues: CASSVTDTSYEQYF.

CDR3 in amino acids: CASSQDHATGQETQYF. The CDR3 region has the DNA TGTGCCAGCAGCCAAGATCATGCCACAGGGCAAGAGACCCAGTACTTC. The rearrangement joins TRBV14 to TRBJ2-5, with D perhaps TRBD1 (6 bases). The CDR3 length is 16 residues. Trimming cost V 0 bases and J 2 bases, with 13 bases left between them. Per germline, CDR1 SGHDN and CDR2 FVKESK.

This clonotype was counted a few times. This rearrangement joins TRBV27 to TRBJ2-7; 7 bases map to TRBD1. CDR1 is MNHEY, CDR2 SMNVEV, per germline (reference sequence). The junction had 2 bases not matched to a gene; V was cut back by 7 bases and J by 5 bases. CDR3 length: 11 amino acids. In DNA, the CDR3 is TGTGCCAGCACAGGGGGAAACGAGCAGTACTTC. It codes for CASTGGNEQYF.

In this sample, this clonotype turned up a few times. This sequence joins TRBV5-1 and TRBJ1-1; D uncertain. The CDR3 spans 12 residues. Looked up from germline, CDR1 is SGHRS and CDR2 is YFSETQ. V was pared by 5 bases and J by 1 base, with 6 bases between. CDR3 coding DNA: TGCGCCAGCAGAGAATGGAACACTGAAGCTTTCTTT. Protein product: CASREWNTEAFF.

For this clonotype: One end of the junction varies from germline; a read error may be responsible. The chain is built from TRBV24-1 and TRBJ2-1; 7 bases line up with TRBD2. This CDR3 contains 16 residues. CDR1 and CDR2 from the germline V gene are KGHDR and SFDVKD. The CDR3 region has the DNA TGTGCCACCAGTGATTTGCCGAGCGGGGAGTACATTGAGCAGTTCTTC. This gives the protein CATSDLPSGEYIEQFF.

Here the CDR3 reads CASSPGGDGYTF. In DNA form, the CDR3 reads TGTGCCAGCAGTCCCGGCGGGGATGGCTACACCTTC. This sequence joins TRBV12-3 or TRBV12-4 and TRBJ1-2; D call uncertain. The CDR3 consists of 12 residues. Between the trimmed V and J ends, which lost 5 bases and 6 bases, there was a span of 10 bases.

This clonotype was seen a single time. The chain employs TRBV11-1 and TRBJ2-1; 12 bases agree with TRBD2. CDR3 size: 16 residues. Looked up from germline, CDR1 is SGHAT and CDR2 is FQDESV (reference sequence). The ends lost 3 bases at V and 5 bases at J; junction bases unmatched: 5. The CDR3 loop reads CASSLWTSGTHNEQFF. The CDR3 DNA reads as TGTGCCAGCAGCTTGTGGACTAGCGGGACCCACAATGAGCAGTTCTTC.

This clonotype was seen at least ten times. The J gene is TRBJ2-7, the V gene TRBV12-3 or TRBV12-4; D gene unclear. The CDR3 runs to 14 residues. V was clipped by 3 bases and J by 2 bases, with 11 bases between them. The CDR3 region is CASSFGPEAYEQYF. The CDR3 DNA follows: TGTGCCAGCAGTTTTGGTCCAGAGGCCTACGAGCAGTACTTC.

This clonotype has a handful of counts. The chain combines TRBV15 with TRBJ2-1; tentatively, D is TRBD1 (7 bases). CDR3 length: 16 amino acids. CDR1 is LNHNV and CDR2 is YYDKDF in the germline V gene (reference sequence). The germline V and J ends were trimmed by 0 bases and 5 bases, with 14 bases remaining between them. CDR3 DNA sequence: TGTGCCACCAGCAGAGATAGGAGGGGGCATAACAATGAGCAGTTCTTC. This gives the protein CATSRDRRGHNNEQFF.

J is TRBJ2-4 and V is TRBV13, with a possible D match to TRBD1 (7 bases). V was clipped by 5 bases and J by 0 bases, with 11 bases between them. Germline V gene lookup returns CDR1 PRHDT and CDR2 FYEKMQ (reference sequence). The CDR3 runs 15 residues. The chain's CDR3 is CASSQGGLAKNIQYF. The DNA of the CDR3 is TGTGCCAGCAGCCAGGGGGGACTAGCCAAAAACATTCAGTACTTC. The complete variable domain, with remaining parts taken from reference TRBV13 and TRBJ2-4, reads AAGVIQSPRHLIKEKRETATLKCYPIPRHDTVYWYQQGPGQDPQFLISFYEKMQSDKGSIPDRFSAQQFSDYHSELNMSSLELGDSALYFCASSQGGLAKNIQYFGAGTRLSVL.

The chain employs TRBV12-3 or TRBV12-4 and TRBJ2-7; the D gene is possibly TRBD1 (5 bases). This CDR3 spans 14 amino acids. The V gene lost 5 bases and the J gene lost 3 bases, with 14 bases spanning the gap. The CDR3 spells CASSQRQSLYEQYF. The CDR3 DNA reads as TGTGCCAGCAGTCAGAGACAGTCTCTCTACGAGCAGTACTTC.

Details on this clonotype: Since a much larger clone is just one base distant, this may be a read error. The chain is built from TRBV7-2 and TRBJ2-7, with 9 positions matching TRBD2. The germline V gene encodes CDR1 SGHTA and CDR2 FQGNSA. The length of the CDR3 is 15 residues. The CDR3 loop is CASSLRLAVPYEQHF. The CDR3 region has the DNA TGTGCCAGCAGCCTAAGACTAGCGGTACCCTACGAGCAGCACTTC.

This clonotype appeared a few times. The CDR3 here is CASSQATGALEKLFF. The CDR3 DNA sequence: TGCGCCAGCAGCCAAGCAACAGGGGCGTTGGAAAAACTGTTTTTT. The chain is built from TRBV4-3 and TRBJ1-4; 7 nucleotides line up with TRBD1. The germline V gene encodes CDR1 LGHNA and CDR2 YSLEER. The V and J ends lost 1 base and 8 bases, in that order; junction bases with no gene match: 7. The CDR3 is 15 residues long.

This clonotype was seen only a few times. The CDR3 protein is CASGLNTEAFF. CDR3 DNA sequence: TGTGCCAGCGGGTTGAACACTGAAGCTTTCTTT. The chain uses TRBV25-1 and TRBJ1-1; unclear D gene. This CDR3 has 11 amino acids. CDR1 and CDR2 from the germline V gene are MGHDK and SYGVNS. Deletions cut 8 bases from V and 0 bases from J, with 4 bases between. The variable domain in full, with the rest retrieved from reference TRBV25-1 and TRBJ1-1, is EADIYQTPRYLVIGTGKKITLECSQTMGHDKMYWYQQDPGMELHLIHYSYGVNSTEKGDLSSESTVSRIRTEHFPLTLESARPSHTSQYLCASGLNTEAFFGQGTRLTVV.

The gene calls are TRBV4-3 and TRBJ2-7; D call uncertain. The germline V and J ends were trimmed by 0 bases and 4 bases, with 10 bases remaining between them. Per germline, CDR1 LGHNA and CDR2 YSLEER. The CDR3 length is 14 residues. Written as DNA, the CDR3 is TGCGCCAGCAGCCAAGATCGGGCTATGTACGAGCAGTACTTC. It yields the protein CASSQDRAMYEQYF.

This clonotype was counted between two and nine times. The J gene is TRBJ1-2, the V gene TRBV19; TRBD1 aligns across 8 bases. V lost 3 bases, J lost 3 bases, and 12 bases stayed unmatched. Germline CDR1 reads LNHDA; CDR2 reads SQIVND (reference sequence). The CDR3 has 17 residues. DNA of the CDR3: TGTGCCAGTAGTATTCCCAGGACAGGGTCGGAATACTATGGCTACACCTTC. The encoded protein is CASSIPRTGSEYYGYTF.

V is TRBV25-1 and J is TRBJ2-1, with 10 bases lining up with TRBD2. Germline loops: CDR1 MGHDK, CDR2 SYGVNS. V lost 3 bases and J lost 5; bases outside the gene matches: 4. This CDR3 has 15 amino acids. CDR3 loop: CASSETSGPHNEQFF. CDR3 DNA sequence: TGTGCCAGCAGTGAGACTAGCGGGCCTCACAATGAGCAGTTCTTC.

This chain connects TRBV6-2 or TRBV6-3 to TRBJ1-1, with TRBD1 identical over 7 bases. The CDR3 sequence is 14 residues long. CDR1 MNHEY and CDR2 SVGEGT come from the germline V gene. The V segment lost 8 bases and the J segment 0 bases; nucleotides outside the gene matches: 6. In nucleotides, the CDR3 is TGTGCCAGCGGGACAGTTACCATGAACACTGAAGCTTTCTTT. As protein: CASGTVTMNTEAFF.

The chain recombines TRBV20-1 with TRBJ2-3, with 14 positions matching TRBD2. The CDR3 consists of 18 residues. V was pared by 1 base and J by 4 bases, with 10 bases of the junction left unmatched. The V gene's germline CDR1 is DFQATT and CDR2 SNEGSKA (reference sequence). Here the CDR3 reads CSARGDGTSGSPADTQYF. Here the CDR3 DNA reads TGCAGTGCTAGAGGGGATGGGACTAGCGGGAGTCCCGCAGATACGCAGTATTTT.

The V gene is TRBV9, the J gene TRBJ2-4; TRBD2 agrees at 15 bases. CDR3 size: 21 residues. The germline gives CDR1 SGDLS, CDR2 YYNGEE. Germline trimming cut 3 bases from V and 1 base from J; bases unmatched to any gene: 14. CDR3: CASSADSVGLAGGGAKNIQYF. Written as DNA, the CDR3 is TGTGCCAGCAGCGCTGATTCCGTGGGACTAGCGGGAGGAGGGGCCAAAAACATTCAGTACTTC.

This clonotype was seen a handful of times. The J gene is TRBJ2-3, the V gene TRBV6-5; 7 bases align to TRBD2. Germline V CDR1 and CDR2: MNHEY, SVGAGI. This CDR3 spans 16 amino acids. Losses at the gene ends were 2 bases for V and 0 bases for J; bases not matched to a gene: 5. The CDR3 DNA follows: TGTGCCAGCAGTTACCATACAGCGGGAAGCACAGATACGCAGTATTTT. Translated, it gives CASSYHTAGSTDTQYF.

This chain connects TRBV12-3 or TRBV12-4 to TRBJ2-1, with 10 positions matching TRBD1. The CDR3 is made up of 15 amino acids. V gave up 6 bases and J gave up 7 bases; unmatched junction bases: 9. CDR3 sequence (DNA): TGTGCCAGCAGCCCTATGACAGGGGGCATTAATGAGCAGTTCTTC. This codes for CASSPMTGGINEQFF.

CDR3 DNA sequence: TGCGCCAGCAGCTCAGGGGGCCCCGCGGGCGATGAGCAGTTCTTC. Its protein is CASSSGGPAGDEQFF. The rearrangement uses TRBV5-1 and TRBJ2-1; 8 bases map to TRBD1. Per germline, CDR1 SGHRS and CDR2 YFSETQ. The CDR3 has 15 amino acids. J was trimmed by 8 bases and V by 3 bases; bases with no gene match: 10.